This passage covers 21 T cell receptor beta chains from one sample sequenced in a study of shared clonotypes between healthy human individuals. Profiling relied on immunoSEQ multiplex PCR, and the TCRdb table lists in-frame clones only, not all of them. The table records roughly 650,000 clones, approximately 97% of them present only once. Sample: naive CD4+ T cells sorted from blood. Subset described: CD45RA+ positively selected. Receptor source: a woman in her thirties in good health.

The rearrangement uses TRBV19 and TRBJ2-2; TRBD2 matches at 13 bases. The CDR3 spans 17 residues. Germline assignment: CDR1 LNHDA and CDR2 SQIVND (reference sequence). Germline trimming cut 1 base from V and 6 bases from J; bases unmatched to any gene: 5. The CDR3 loop is CASSIVRTSGSAGELFF. In DNA form, the CDR3 reads TGTGCCAGTAGTATAGTCCGGACTAGCGGGAGTGCCGGGGAGCTGTTTTTT.

The chain combines TRBV11-2 with TRBJ2-7; D remains ambiguous. Trimming took 3 bases from V and 4 from J, leaving 7 bases between them. The germline V gene encodes CDR1 SGHAT and CDR2 FQNNGV. The CDR3 consists of 12 residues. DNA of the CDR3: TGTGCCAGCAGCTTGCAGGCATACGAGCAGTACTTC. Protein sequence: CASSLQAYEQYF.

This chain connects TRBV7-2 to TRBJ1-2; no definite D call. The CDR3 consists of 13 residues. The V end was cut by 3 bases, the J end by 0 bases, with 5 bases between. The V gene's germline CDR1 is SGHTA and CDR2 FQGNSA. The CDR3: CASSLVANYGYTF. The CDR3 coding sequence is TGTGCCAGCAGCTTGGTAGCTAACTATGGCTACACCTTC.

This rearrangement joins TRBV27 to TRBJ2-1; D ambiguous. Per germline, CDR1 MNHEY and CDR2 SMNVEV (reference sequence). CDR3 length equals 9 residues. Deletions cut 2 bases from V and 10 bases from J, with 0 bases between. CDR3 sequence reads: CASSLEQFF. CDR3 sequence (DNA): TGTGCCAGCAGTTTAGAGCAGTTCTTC.

The chain is built from TRBV6-1 and TRBJ1-5; perhaps TRBD1 as D (5 bases). CDR3 length: 16 amino acids. V was clipped by 0 bases and J by 5 bases, with 14 bases between them. In germline, CDR1 is MNHNS, CDR2 SASEGT. The CDR3 loop is CASSEAPGFRDQPQHF. The CDR3 coding sequence is TGTGCCAGCAGTGAAGCTCCCGGGTTCAGGGATCAGCCCCAGCATTTT.

The V call is TRBV19, the J call TRBJ2-7; the D is unclear. The CDR3 is made up of 14 amino acids. Germline V gene lookup returns CDR1 LNHDA and CDR2 SQIVND (reference sequence). V shed 1 base and J shed 4 bases, with 11 bases lying between them. CDR3 sequence reads: CASSIANRPYEQYF. The DNA for the CDR3 is TGTGCCAGTAGTATAGCGAACAGACCATACGAGCAGTACTTC.

This rearrangement joins TRBV5-4 to TRBJ2-3; 7 bases agree with TRBD2. CDR1 and CDR2 (germline): SGHNT, YYREEE (reference sequence). This CDR3 comprises 18 residues. J was trimmed by 0 bases and V by 3 bases; bases with no gene match: 13. Here the CDR3 DNA reads TGTGCCAGCAGCTCCCCCTGGGCCAGCGGGGCTAGCACAGATACGCAGTATTTT. This encodes CASSSPWASGASTDTQYF.

This chain connects TRBV5-4 to TRBJ1-2; TRBD1 is a possible D gene (6 bases). The V end lost 4 bases, the J end lost 8 bases, and 15 bases lay between the germline ends. The CDR3 loop spans 13 amino acids. Germline CDR1 SGHNT, CDR2 YYREEE (reference sequence). The CDR3 loop is CASSIRGLGGYTF. Here the CDR3 DNA reads TGTGCCAGCAGCATCAGGGGATTGGGGGGCTACACCTTC.

The chain carries TRBV29-1 and TRBJ1-2, with 7 positions matching TRBD1. The CDR3 runs to 12 residues. CDR1 is SQVTM, CDR2 ANQGSEA, per germline. Trimming cost V 6 bases and J 6 bases; bases outside gene matches: 7. CDR3 coding DNA: TGCAGCGTCCTACCGGGACAGCATGGCTACACCTTC. Residues: CSVLPGQHGYTF.

The gene calls are TRBV28 and TRBJ1-4; 7 bases are a match to TRBD1. The CDR3 is made up of 12 amino acids. Germline loops: CDR1 MDHEN, CDR2 SYDVKM. V shed 6 bases, J shed 8 bases, and the junction held 3 bases outside the gene matches. Here the CDR3 reads CASRPDREKLFF. The CDR3 region has the DNA TGTGCCAGCAGACCGGACAGGGAAAAACTGTTTTTT.

This chain links TRBV19 with TRBJ2-2; D assignment may be TRBD1 or TRBD2 (5 bases each). Deletions cut 8 bases from V and 0 bases from J, with 10 bases between. The germline V gene encodes CDR1 LNHDA and CDR2 SQIVND (reference sequence). The CDR3 totals 14 residues. The CDR3 nucleotides read TGTGCCAGTGAGGGGCAGTCGAACACCGGGGAGCTGTTTTTT. Its protein is CASEGQSNTGELFF. Drawing the rest from reference TRBV19 and TRBJ2-2, the complete variable domain is DGGITQSPKYLFRKEGQNVTLSCEQNLNHDAMYWYRQDPGQGLRLIYYSQIVNDFQKGDIAEGYSVSREKKESFPLTVTSAQKNPTAFYLCASEGQSNTGELFFGEGSRLTVL.

V gene TRBV25-1 combines with J gene TRBJ2-7; D is possibly TRBD1 or TRBD2 (5 bases each). The CDR3 has 16 amino acids. Trimming removed 6 bases from V and 0 bases from J, with 18 bases in between. Germline loops: CDR1 MGHDK, CDR2 SYGVNS. The CDR3 DNA reads TGTGCCAGCAGAGCGTCTTTGGGGGAGAGCTCCTACGAGCAGTACTTC. It yields the protein CASRASLGESSYEQYF.

Note on this clone: Other nucleotide sequences in the sample specify the same CDR3. This chain links TRBV28 with TRBJ2-4; D possibly corresponds to TRBD2 (5 bases). CDR1 and CDR2 (germline): MDHEN, SYDVKM. V lost 4 bases and J lost 0, with 22 bases in between. The CDR3 spans 19 residues. This CDR3 is CASSWGIVRTSVAKNIQYF. The CDR3 DNA follows: TGTGCCAGCAGTTGGGGTATTGTGCGGACTTCCGTAGCCAAAAACATTCAGTACTTC.

V gene TRBV19 combines with J gene TRBJ2-5; 7 nucleotides match TRBD1. V gave up 5 bases and J gave up 5 bases; unmatched junction bases: 2. The CDR3 has 12 amino acids. Germline V gives CDR1 LNHDA, CDR2 SQIVND (reference sequence). The CDR3 DNA follows: TGTGCCAGTAGTCCACAGGGGGAGACCCAGTACTTC. As protein: CASSPQGETQYF.

The chain has TRBV5-1 and TRBJ2-7, with 7 nucleotides matching TRBD1. Germline V CDR1 and CDR2: SGHRS, YFSETQ. Germline trimming cut 4 bases from V and 0 bases from J; bases unmatched to any gene: 13. The CDR3 spans 17 residues. This CDR3 is CASSPPGQWGSSYEQYF. The CDR3 DNA sequence: TGCGCCAGCAGCCCACCGGGACAGTGGGGGAGCTCCTACGAGCAGTACTTC.

The rearrangement uses TRBV7-8 and TRBJ1-5, with D possibly being TRBD1 (5 bases). This CDR3 region has 17 residues. The germline gives CDR1 SGHVS, CDR2 FQNEAQ. The V end was cut by 6 bases, the J end by 2 bases, with 20 bases between. CDR3 region: CASRAGTPYGGNQPQHF. CDR3 sequence (DNA): TGTGCCAGCAGAGCCGGGACGCCCTATGGAGGCAATCAGCCCCAGCATTTT.

The V and J genes are TRBV18 and TRBJ1-5; possibly TRBD1 for D (5 bases). The V gene's germline CDR1 is KGHSH and CDR2 LQKENI. Trimming took 3 bases from V and 4 from J, leaving 7 bases between them. The CDR3 runs to 13 residues. The CDR3 protein is CASSPGANQPQHF. The CDR3 region has the DNA TGTGCCAGCTCACCCGGGGCAAATCAGCCCCAGCATTTT.

The J gene is TRBJ1-5, the V gene TRBV2; no firm D call. V was shortened by 5 bases and J by 0 bases, with 8 bases between the two germline ends. This CDR3 has 14 amino acids. Germline CDR1 SNHLY, CDR2 FYNNEI. CDR3 in amino acids: CASSPSYSNQPQHF. CDR3 nucleotides: TGTGCCAGCAGTCCCAGTTATAGCAATCAGCCCCAGCATTTT.

This chain uses TRBV9 with TRBJ2-7, with TRBD1 identical over 10 bases. V gave up 0 bases and J gave up 6 bases; unmatched junction bases: 6. From germline, CDR1 is SGDLS and CDR2 YYNGEE. The CDR3 spans 15 residues. The DNA of the CDR3 is TGTGCCAGCAGCGTAGCACCTGGGACAGGGGTCGAGCAGTACTTC. Protein sequence: CASSVAPGTGVEQYF.

This chain connects TRBV5-4 to TRBJ2-1; D is unclear. The V gene's germline CDR1 is SGHNT and CDR2 YYREEE (reference sequence). The CDR3 is made up of 16 amino acids. The V end lost 4 bases, the J end lost 2 bases, and 16 bases lay between the germline ends. CDR3 sequence reads: CASSPRHGKAYNEQFF. CDR3 nucleotides: TGTGCCAGCAGCCCCCGGCATGGGAAAGCCTACAATGAGCAGTTCTTC.

The V gene is TRBV9, the J gene TRBJ2-1; 8 bases are a match to TRBD1. The CDR3 spans 15 residues. V dropped 0 bases and J dropped 9; count of bases not matched to a gene: 8. From germline, CDR1 is SGDLS and CDR2 YYNGEE. This CDR3 is CASSVADRVNGEQFF. Here the CDR3 DNA reads TGTGCCAGCAGCGTAGCGGACAGGGTCAATGGTGAGCAGTTCTTC.